The 9 T cell receptor beta chains below come from one sample, sequenced in a study of blood T cell repertoires in COVID-19. Some clones are missing from TCRdb's copy, which holds only in-frame ones; the method was immunoSEQ multiplex PCR. The sample holds about 21,000 clones, roughly 90% seen once. The source material was peripheral blood. The receptor set was obtained from a man between 65 and 85 years old with active COVID-19.

The V gene is TRBV10-3, the J gene TRBJ1-4; D might be TRBD1 (6 bases). The CDR3 runs to 15 residues. Trimming took 2 bases from V and 3 from J, leaving 10 bases between them. Germline CDR1 and CDR2: ENHRY and SYGVKD. CDR3 nucleotide sequence: TGTGCCATCAGTGAGACAGGGATCGCTAATGAAAAACTGTTTTTT. This codes for CAISETGIANEKLFF.

The J gene is TRBJ2-7, the V gene TRBV2; TRBD1 matches at 8 bases. Germline CDR1 SNHLY, CDR2 FYNNEI. CDR3 length: 15 amino acids. V shed 10 bases, J shed 2 bases, and the junction held 13 bases outside the gene matches. The CDR3 spells CATRGKTGAPYEQYF. The CDR3 nucleotides read TGTGCCACCAGGGGTAAGACAGGGGCCCCCTACGAGCAGTACTTC.

The rearrangement links TRBV5-1 to TRBJ2-5; 9 bases are shared with TRBD1. V trimming: 3 bases; J trimming: 1 base; junction bases outside the gene matches: 4. This CDR3 comprises 15 residues. The germline V gene encodes CDR1 SGHRS and CDR2 YFSETQ. The CDR3 region is CASSSGTGRQETQYF. The DNA for the CDR3 is TGCGCCAGCAGCTCCGGGACAGGGCGCCAAGAGACCCAGTACTTC. The full variable domain, rest sourced from reference TRBV5-1 and TRBJ2-5, is KAGVTQTPRYLIKTRGQQVTLSCSPISGHRSVSWYQQTPGQGLQFLFEYFSETQRNKGNFPGRFSGRQFSNSRSEMNVSTLELGDSALYLCASSSGTGRQETQYFGPGTRLLVL.

This chain links TRBV5-4 with TRBJ2-3; D remains ambiguous. The CDR3 has 16 amino acids. Trimming shortened V by 2 bases and J by 2 bases, and 15 bases separated the two germline ends. Germline V gene lookup returns CDR1 SGHNT and CDR2 YYREEE (reference sequence). This CDR3 is CASSFKAGLYTDTQYF. CDR3 coding DNA: TGTGCCAGCAGCTTCAAAGCAGGATTATACACAGATACGCAGTATTTT. The full variable domain, in which reference TRBV5-4 and TRBJ2-3 provide the parts outside the CDR3, is ETGVTQSPTHLIKTRGQQVTLRCSSQSGHNTVSWYQQALGQGPQFIFQYYREEENGRGNFPPRFSGLQFPNYSSELNVNALELDDSALYLCASSFKAGLYTDTQYFGPGTRLTVL.

The chain carries TRBV6-5 and TRBJ2-1, with a tentative D call TRBD2 (6 bases). This CDR3 is built from 11 residues. CDR1 is MNHEY and CDR2 is SVGAGI in the germline V gene. Trimming took 10 bases from V and 8 from J, leaving 12 bases between them. The CDR3 sequence is CATRLVDEQFF. The CDR3 bases are TGTGCCACCCGACTAGTCGATGAGCAGTTCTTC.

The genes are TRBV19 and TRBJ1-2; TRBD1 might be the D (6 bases). The germline CDR1 and CDR2 sequences are LNHDA and SQIVND (reference sequence). Deletions cut 6 bases from V and 4 bases from J, with 15 bases between. This CDR3 spans 14 amino acids. The CDR3: CASRLGRGVYGYTF. The CDR3, as DNA: TGTGCCAGTAGGCTGGGCAGGGGAGTCTATGGCTACACCTTC.

J is TRBJ1-6 and V is TRBV6-5; 8 bases match TRBD1. CDR1 and CDR2 (germline): MNHEY, SVGAGI. The CDR3 consists of 14 residues. J lost 6 bases, V lost 5 bases, and 3 bases had no gene match. This CDR3 is CASSPGGVNSPLHF. The CDR3 DNA reads as TGTGCCAGCAGTCCAGGGGGCGTTAATTCACCCCTCCACTTT.

This chain joins TRBV28 and TRBJ2-7; 11 nucleotides agree with TRBD1. CDR3 size: 15 residues. Germline V gene sequence: CDR1 MDHEN, CDR2 SYDVKM. The J segment lost 6 bases and the V segment lost 3 bases, leaving 7 bases of the junction unmatched. This chain's CDR3 is CASSFRDRGIPEQYF. CDR3 nucleotides: TGTGCCAGCAGTTTTCGGGACAGGGGGATTCCCGAGCAGTACTTC.

The chain is built from TRBV11-2 and TRBJ2-7; D is perhaps TRBD2 (5 bases). The CDR3 extends over 15 amino acids. The ends were cut back, 2 bases at V and 6 bases at J, with 17 bases in the middle. Germline CDR1 is SGHAT and CDR2 is FQNNGV. DNA of the CDR3: TGTGCCAGCAGCTTATCTGGTTCGGGGTCGCGCGAGCAGTACTTC. It encodes CASSLSGSGSREQYF.